This T cell receptor (beta chain) emerged from a study of a mutant IDH1 vaccine in newly diagnosed glioma. This clone came up once. Its antigen is as yet unknown. The V and J ends lost 7 bases and 7 bases respectively, with 20 bases between them. Germline lookup yields CDR1 SQVTM and CDR2 ANQGSEA. The CDR3 covers 13 residues. Noted time point: week 47, end of study. In every dose of vaccine, 300 ug of mutant IDH1 20-mer peptide was given alongside topical imiquimod. Each astrocytoma in the donors was new, WHO grade 3 or 4, IDH1-mutant and ATRX-lost. Using immunoSEQ multiplex PCR, the repertoire was profiled, and TCRdb retains in-frame clones only, with some absent. The sample lists under 45,000 clones; roughly 82% were seen once.

The sequence was collected from a man between 18 and 35 years old with glioma. Some clones in this sample may be carry-over from other donors' samples. The chain couples TRBV29-1 to TRBJ2-7; D is perhaps TRBD1 or TRBD2 (6 bases each). This specimen consisted of PBMCs, obtained from a glioma patient whose treatment included an IDH1 peptide vaccine. The CDR3, as DNA: TGCAGCGGTGGGGGCCAGCTAGCGCGTGAGCAGTACTTC. This codes for CSGGGQLAREQYF.